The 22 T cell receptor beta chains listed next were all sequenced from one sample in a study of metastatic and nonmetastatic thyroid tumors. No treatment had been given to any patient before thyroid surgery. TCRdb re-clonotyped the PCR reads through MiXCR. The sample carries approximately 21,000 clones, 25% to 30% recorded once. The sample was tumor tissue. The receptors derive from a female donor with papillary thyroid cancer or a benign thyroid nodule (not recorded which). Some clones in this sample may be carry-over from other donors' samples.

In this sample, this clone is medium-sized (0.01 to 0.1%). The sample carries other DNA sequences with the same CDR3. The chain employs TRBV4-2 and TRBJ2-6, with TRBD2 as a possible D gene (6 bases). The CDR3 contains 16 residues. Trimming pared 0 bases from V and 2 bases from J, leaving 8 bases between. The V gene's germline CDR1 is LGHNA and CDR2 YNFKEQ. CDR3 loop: CASSQDSGAGANVLTF. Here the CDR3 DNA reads TGTGCCAGCAGCCAAGATTCGGGGGCTGGGGCCAACGTCCTGACTTTC.

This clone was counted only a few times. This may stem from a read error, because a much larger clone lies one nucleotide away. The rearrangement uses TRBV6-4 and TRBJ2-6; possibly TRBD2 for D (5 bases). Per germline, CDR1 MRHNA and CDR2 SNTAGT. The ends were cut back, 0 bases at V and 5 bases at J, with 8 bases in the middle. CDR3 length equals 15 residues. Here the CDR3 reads CASSDSEAWANVLTF. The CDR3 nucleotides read TGTGCCAGCAGTGACTCGGAGGCTTGGGCCAACGTCCTGACTTTC.

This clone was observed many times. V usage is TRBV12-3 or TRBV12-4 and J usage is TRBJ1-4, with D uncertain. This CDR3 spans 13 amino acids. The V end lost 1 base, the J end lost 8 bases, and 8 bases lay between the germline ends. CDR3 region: CASSLGVEEKLFF. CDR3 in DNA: TGTGCCAGCAGTTTAGGGGTCGAGGAAAAACTGTTTTTT.

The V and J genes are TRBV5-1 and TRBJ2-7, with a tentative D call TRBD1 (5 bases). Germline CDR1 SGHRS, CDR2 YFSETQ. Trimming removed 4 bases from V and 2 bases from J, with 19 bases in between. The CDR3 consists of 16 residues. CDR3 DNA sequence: TGCGCCAGCAGCCAAGATTTGGGCGACAGTGCCTACGAGCAGTACTTC. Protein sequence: CASSQDLGDSAYEQYF.

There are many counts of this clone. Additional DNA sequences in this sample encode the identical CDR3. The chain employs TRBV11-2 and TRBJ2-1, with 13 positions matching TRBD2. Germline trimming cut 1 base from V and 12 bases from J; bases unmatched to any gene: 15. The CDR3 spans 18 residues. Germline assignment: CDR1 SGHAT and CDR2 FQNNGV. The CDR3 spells CASSLGPLTSGGAGVQFF. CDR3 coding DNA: TGTGCCAGCAGCTTAGGTCCGTTAACTAGCGGGGGGGCCGGGGTGCAGTTCTTC.

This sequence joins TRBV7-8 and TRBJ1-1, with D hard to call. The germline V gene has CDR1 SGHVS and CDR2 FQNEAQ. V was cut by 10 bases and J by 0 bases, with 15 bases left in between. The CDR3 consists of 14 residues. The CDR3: CAISRWRLNTEAFF. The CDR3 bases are TGTGCCATTTCAAGGTGGCGACTGAACACTGAAGCTTTCTTT.

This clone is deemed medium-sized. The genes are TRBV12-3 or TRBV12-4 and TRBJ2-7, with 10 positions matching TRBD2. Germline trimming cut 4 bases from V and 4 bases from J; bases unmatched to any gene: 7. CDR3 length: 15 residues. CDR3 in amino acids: CASSSQRGGPYEQYF. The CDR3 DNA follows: TGTGCCAGCAGTTCCCAGCGGGGGGGCCCGTACGAGCAGTACTTC.

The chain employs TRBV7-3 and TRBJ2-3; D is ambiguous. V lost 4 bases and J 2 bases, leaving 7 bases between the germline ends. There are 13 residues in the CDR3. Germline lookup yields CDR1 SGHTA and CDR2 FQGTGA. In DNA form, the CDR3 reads TGTGCCAGCAGCTATCTCTACACAGATACGCAGTATTTT. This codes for CASSYLYTDTQYF.

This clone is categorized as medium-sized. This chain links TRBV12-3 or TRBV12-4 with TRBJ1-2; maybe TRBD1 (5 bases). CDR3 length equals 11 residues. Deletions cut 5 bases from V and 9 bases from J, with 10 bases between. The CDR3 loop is CASSARGSYTF. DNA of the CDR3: TGTGCCAGCAGTGCCCGGGGGAGCTACACCTTC.

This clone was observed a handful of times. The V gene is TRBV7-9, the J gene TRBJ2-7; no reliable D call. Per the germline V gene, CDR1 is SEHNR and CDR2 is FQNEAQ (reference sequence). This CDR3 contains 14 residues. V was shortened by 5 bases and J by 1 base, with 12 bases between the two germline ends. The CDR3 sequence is CASSPSRESYEQYF. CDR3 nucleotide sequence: TGTGCCAGCAGCCCCTCAAGGGAATCCTACGAGCAGTACTTC. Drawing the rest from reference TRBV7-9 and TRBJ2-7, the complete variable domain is DTGVSQNPRHKITKRGQNVTFRCDPISEHNRLYWYRQTLGQGPEFLTYFQNEAQLEKSRLLSDRFSAERPKGSFSTLEIQRTEQGDSAMYLCASSPSRESYEQYFGPGTRLTVT.

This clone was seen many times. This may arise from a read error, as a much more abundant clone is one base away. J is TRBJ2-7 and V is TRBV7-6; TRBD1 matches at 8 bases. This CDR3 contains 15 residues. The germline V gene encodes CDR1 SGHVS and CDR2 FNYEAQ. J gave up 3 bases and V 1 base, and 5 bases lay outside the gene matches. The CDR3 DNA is TGTGCCAGCAGCTTAGGGGGACAGGTCCACTACGAGCAGTACTTC. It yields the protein CASSLGGQVHYEQYF.

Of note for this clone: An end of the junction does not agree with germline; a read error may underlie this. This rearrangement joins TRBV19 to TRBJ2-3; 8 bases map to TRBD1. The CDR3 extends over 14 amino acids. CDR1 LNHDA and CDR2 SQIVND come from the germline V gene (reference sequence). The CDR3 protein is CASGILTGEDTQYF. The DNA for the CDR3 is TGTGCCAGTGGTATTTTGACAGGGGAGGATACGCAGTATTTT.

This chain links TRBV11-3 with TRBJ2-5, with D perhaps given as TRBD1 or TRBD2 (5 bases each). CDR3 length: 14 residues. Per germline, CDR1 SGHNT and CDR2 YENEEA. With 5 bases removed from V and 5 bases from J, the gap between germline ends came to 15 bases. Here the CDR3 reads CASSEGGAGETQYF. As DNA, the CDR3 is TGTGCCAGCAGCGAGGGTGGCGCAGGGGAGACCCAGTACTTC.

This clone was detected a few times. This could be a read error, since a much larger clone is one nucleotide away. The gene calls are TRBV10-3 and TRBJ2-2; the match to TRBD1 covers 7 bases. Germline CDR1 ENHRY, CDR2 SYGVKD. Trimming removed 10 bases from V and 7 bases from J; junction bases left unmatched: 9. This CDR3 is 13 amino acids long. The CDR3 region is CANRRQGVGELFF. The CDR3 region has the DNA TGTGCCAACCGTCGACAGGGCGTCGGGGAGCTGTTTTTT.

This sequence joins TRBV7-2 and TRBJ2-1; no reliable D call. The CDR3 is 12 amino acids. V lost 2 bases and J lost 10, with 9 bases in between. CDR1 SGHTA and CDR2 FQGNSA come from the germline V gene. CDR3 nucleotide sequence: TGTGCCAGCAGCTTACAGGTTTCAGAGCAGTTCTTC. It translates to CASSLQVSEQFF.

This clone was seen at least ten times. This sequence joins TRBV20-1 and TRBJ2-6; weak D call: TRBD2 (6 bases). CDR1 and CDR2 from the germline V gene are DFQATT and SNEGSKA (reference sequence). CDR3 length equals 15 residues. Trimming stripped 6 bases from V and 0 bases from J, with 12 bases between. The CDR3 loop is CSAEGTRSGANVLTF. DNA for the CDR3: TGCAGTGCGGAAGGGACTCGCTCTGGGGCCAACGTCCTGACTTTC.

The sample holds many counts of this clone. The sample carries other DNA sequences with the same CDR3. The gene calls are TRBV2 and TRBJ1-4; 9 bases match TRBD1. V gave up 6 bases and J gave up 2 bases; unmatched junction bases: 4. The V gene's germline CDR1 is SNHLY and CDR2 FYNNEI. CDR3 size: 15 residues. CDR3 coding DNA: TGTGCCAGCAGGGCCGACAGGGGGACTAATGAAAAACTGTTTTTT. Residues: CASRADRGTNEKLFF.

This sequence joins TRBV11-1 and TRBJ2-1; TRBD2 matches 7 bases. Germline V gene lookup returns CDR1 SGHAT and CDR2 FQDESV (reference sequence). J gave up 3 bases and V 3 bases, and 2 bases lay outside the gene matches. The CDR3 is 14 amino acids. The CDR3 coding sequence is TGTGCCAGCAGCTTCCGGACTAGCTACAATGAGCAGTTCTTC. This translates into CASSFRTSYNEQFF.

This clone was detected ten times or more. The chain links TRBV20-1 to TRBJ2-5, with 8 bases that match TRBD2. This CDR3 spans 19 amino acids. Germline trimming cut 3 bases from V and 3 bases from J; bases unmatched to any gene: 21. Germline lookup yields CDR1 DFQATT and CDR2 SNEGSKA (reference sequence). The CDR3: CSASARLAGMDFREETQYF. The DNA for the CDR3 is TGCAGTGCTAGCGCTAGGCTAGCGGGTATGGACTTCCGAGAAGAGACCCAGTACTTC.

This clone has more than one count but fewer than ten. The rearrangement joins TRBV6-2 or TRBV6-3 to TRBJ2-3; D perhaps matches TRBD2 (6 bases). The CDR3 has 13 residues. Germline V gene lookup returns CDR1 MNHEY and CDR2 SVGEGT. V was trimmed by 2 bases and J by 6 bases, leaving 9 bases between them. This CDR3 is CASSYRETDTQYF. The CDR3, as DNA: TGTGCCAGCAGTTACCGGGAGACCGATACGCAGTATTTT.

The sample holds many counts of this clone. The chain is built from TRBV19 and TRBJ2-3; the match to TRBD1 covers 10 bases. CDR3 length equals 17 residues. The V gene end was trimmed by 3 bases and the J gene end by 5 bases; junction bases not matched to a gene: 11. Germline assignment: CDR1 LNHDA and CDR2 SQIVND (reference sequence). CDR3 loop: CASSIRDRGRIGDTQYF. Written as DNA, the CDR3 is TGTGCCAGTAGTATCCGGGACAGGGGCCGGATCGGAGATACGCAGTATTTT.

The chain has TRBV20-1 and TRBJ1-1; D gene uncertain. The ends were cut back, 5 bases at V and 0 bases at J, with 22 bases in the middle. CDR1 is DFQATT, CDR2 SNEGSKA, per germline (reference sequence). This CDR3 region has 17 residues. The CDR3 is CSAQMRVEAPLNTEAFF. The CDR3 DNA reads TGCAGTGCTCAAATGCGGGTGGAGGCGCCGTTGAACACTGAAGCTTTCTTT.